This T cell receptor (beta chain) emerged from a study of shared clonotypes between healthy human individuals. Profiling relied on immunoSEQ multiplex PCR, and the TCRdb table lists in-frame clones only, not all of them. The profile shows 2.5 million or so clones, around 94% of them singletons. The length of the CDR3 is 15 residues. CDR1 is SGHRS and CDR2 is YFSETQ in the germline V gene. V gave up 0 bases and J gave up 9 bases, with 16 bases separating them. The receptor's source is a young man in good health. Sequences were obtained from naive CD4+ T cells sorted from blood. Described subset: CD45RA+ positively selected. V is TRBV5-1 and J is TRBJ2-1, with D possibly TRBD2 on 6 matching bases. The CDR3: CASSLDPGTGGEQFF. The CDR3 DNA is TGCGCCAGCAGCTTGGATCCAGGGACCGGGGGTGAGCAGTTCTTC.